Below, one T cell receptor (beta chain) is given with its context. Its antigen is not known. Germline V gene lookup returns CDR1 DFQATT and CDR2 SNEGSKA (reference sequence). The CDR3 contains 15 residues. J lost 2 bases, V lost 4 bases, and 10 bases had no gene match. The source material, RNA transcripts, was used to amplify TCR beta CDR3 regions. The HTBI primer set drove a first-round RT-PCR of the TCR CDR3. TCRdb recomputed calls from the multiplex PCR reads with MiXCR, one row per CDR3 protein. The sample has 300,000 to 450,000 distinct CDR3 sequences; 11% to 15% are singletons. This entry is derived from a study of T cells in Graves' hyperthyroidism and ophthalmopathy. Graves' hyperthyroidism was deemed stable absent ophthalmopathy progression within 18 months. Study results and caveats: Blood samples included most of the expanded thyroid clonotypes exceeding 0.001. Ophthalmopathy and stable hyperthyroidism were told apart by a 13 V-J model.

The TCR sequence derives from a woman aged 60-70 years with Graves' hyperthyroidism. The sample comprised blood. V is TRBV20-1 and J is TRBJ1-2; 7 nucleotides agree with TRBD1. The CDR3 loop is CSATSMTTGNYGYTF. The DNA of the CDR3 is TGCAGTGCTACATCTATGACGACAGGGAACTATGGCTACACCTTC.